This entry concerns a single TCR beta chain. Its antigen is unknown. This same CDR3 is encoded by further DNA sequences in the sample. The data belong to a study of vaccination effects on CD4 cells after COVID-19. Sequencing followed a ViraFEST assay step that expanded antigen-specific CD4+ T cells with viral peptide pools. The authors isolated CD4+ T cells after around nine days of culture. Each participant received a vaccine that was either BNT162b2 or mRNA-1273, given as two doses. The CDR3 is 13 amino acids. Germline CDR1 MNHNS, CDR2 SASEGT. Trimming cost V 3 bases and J 1 base, with 6 bases left between them. Clones were read by immunoSEQ multiplex PCR, and TCRdb kept only the in-frame ones, dropping some. The data show around 81,000 clones, around 77% seen once.

The rearrangement uses TRBV6-1 and TRBJ1-1; the D gene is possibly TRBD1 (5 bases). Specimen: CD4+ T cells from PBMCs cultured with HCoV-OC43 spike peptides, collected after COVID-19 vaccination. The subset: HCoV-OC43 spike overlapping peptide pool stimulation. This sequence originates from a human donor who received a COVID-19 vaccine. CDR3 DNA sequence: TGTGCCAGCAGTGAGCAGGGGAACACTGAAGCTTTCTTT. Translating it yields CASSEQGNTEAFF.